The next 22 T cell receptor beta chains were all read from a single sample in a study of blood T cell repertoires in COVID-19. Some clones are missing from TCRdb's copy, which holds only in-frame ones; the method was immunoSEQ multiplex PCR. Of approximately 190,000 clones in the sample, roughly 79% were seen once. Sequenced input: peripheral blood. These receptors were obtained from a human donor with acute or convalescent COVID-19. The donor label of this sample is uncertain.

This clone was observed a handful of times. The chain joins TRBV21-1 to TRBJ1-6. TRBV21-1 has pseudogene status. The CDR3 has 14 amino acids. DNA of the CDR3: TGTGCCAGCAGCAAAGGAGAGGTTAATTCACCCCTCCACTTT. This gives the protein CASSKGEVNSPLHF.

The genes are TRBV19 and TRBJ2-1; 12 bases are shared with TRBD2. The CDR3 spans 15 residues. CDR1 is LNHDA, CDR2 SQIVND, per germline (reference sequence). Trimming took 3 bases from V and 9 from J; bases not matched to a gene: 6. This CDR3 reads CASSILAGGGSEQFF. The CDR3 DNA follows: TGTGCCAGTAGTATTCTAGCGGGAGGGGGTAGTGAGCAGTTCTTC. The complete variable domain, with remaining parts taken from reference TRBV19 and TRBJ2-1, reads DGGITQSPKYLFRKEGQNVTLSCEQNLNHDAMYWYRQDPGQGLRLIYYSQIVNDFQKGDIAEGYSVSREKKESFPLTVTSAQKNPTAFYLCASSILAGGGSEQFFGPGTRLTVL.

This chain connects TRBV7-9 to TRBJ2-6, with 7 bases that match TRBD1. V dropped 5 bases and J dropped 1; count of bases not matched to a gene: 5. This CDR3 is 16 amino acids long. Germline V gene sequence: CDR1 SEHNR, CDR2 FQNEAQ (reference sequence). Written as DNA, the CDR3 is TGTGCCAGCAGCGACCCCAGGGGGTCTGGGGCCAACGTCCTGACTTTC. Translating it yields CASSDPRGSGANVLTF.

The chain is built from TRBV5-1 and TRBJ1-3; D not certain. The CDR3 is made up of 13 amino acids. CDR1 is SGHRS, CDR2 YFSETQ, per germline. Trimming pared 2 bases from V and 6 bases from J, leaving 9 bases between. CDR3 protein: CASSLNGENTIYF. The CDR3 nucleotides read TGCGCCAGCAGCTTAAACGGTGAAAACACCATATATTTT.

The chain links TRBV5-1 to TRBJ2-1; 7 positions agree with TRBD2. The germline V gene encodes CDR1 SGHRS and CDR2 YFSETQ. After removal of 0 bases from V and 6 bases from J, the junction contained 0 bases not matched to a gene. The length of the CDR3 is 13 residues. The CDR3 sequence is CASSLGTSNEQFF. As DNA, the CDR3 is TGCGCCAGCAGCTTGGGGACTAGCAATGAGCAGTTCTTC. Supplemented by reference TRBV5-1 and TRBJ2-1, the full variable domain reads KAGVTQTPRYLIKTRGQQVTLSCSPISGHRSVSWYQQTPGQGLQFLFEYFSETQRNKGNFPGRFSGRQFSNSRSEMNVSTLELGDSALYLCASSLGTSNEQFFGPGTRLTVL.

This clone appeared once. The chain recombines TRBV6-6 with TRBJ2-3, with 9 positions matching TRBD1. Germline CDR1 MNHNY, CDR2 SVGAGI (reference sequence). The CDR3 is 15 residues long. V was pared by 5 bases and J by 1 base, with 4 bases of the junction left unmatched. The CDR3 DNA reads as TGTGCCAGCAGTCCCCGGGACAGGGGCACAGATACGCAGTATTTT. Its translation is CASSPRDRGTDTQYF.

The gene calls are TRBV19 and TRBJ2-6, with TRBD2 identical over 13 bases. The CDR3 is 18 amino acids. J lost 2 bases, V lost 0 bases, and 1 base had no gene match. Germline V gene data show CDR1 as LNHDA and CDR2 as SQIVND (reference sequence). The CDR3 DNA reads as TGTGCCAGTAGTATAGATGGACTAGCGGGAGCTGGGGCCAACGTCCTGACTTTC. It is translated as CASSIDGLAGAGANVLTF.

This clone was observed a few times. The rearrangement uses TRBV6-1 and TRBJ2-3, with D possibly TRBD1 on 6 matching bases. The CDR3 is 15 amino acids. Germline assignment: CDR1 MNHNS and CDR2 SASEGT. Deletions cut 3 bases from V and 1 base from J, with 11 bases between. Here the CDR3 DNA reads TGTGCCAGCAGTGATCAGGGGAGAGGCACAGATACGCAGTATTTT. Translation gives CASSDQGRGTDTQYF.

The chain uses TRBV7-9 and TRBJ1-4; no clear D gene. Trimming pared 0 bases from V and 0 bases from J, leaving 8 bases between. The CDR3 consists of 16 residues. Germline-derived CDR1 and CDR2 are SEHNR and FQNEAQ (reference sequence). DNA of the CDR3: TGTGCCAGCAGCTTAGCCCCGGTCTCAACTAATGAAAAACTGTTTTTT. It yields the protein CASSLAPVSTNEKLFF. Filled out from reference TRBV7-9 and TRBJ1-4, the complete variable domain reads DTGVSQNPRHKITKRGQNVTFRCDPISEHNRLYWYRQTLGQGPEFLTYFQNEAQLEKSRLLSDRFSAERPKGSFSTLEIQRTEQGDSAMYLCASSLAPVSTNEKLFFGSGTQLSVL.

This clone has a count of ten or more. This chain links TRBV9 with TRBJ1-2; no clear D. Germline V gene data show CDR1 as SGDLS and CDR2 as YYNGEE. Trimming removed 5 bases from V and 7 bases from J, with 18 bases in between. This CDR3 region has 14 residues. For the CDR3, the DNA is TGTGCCAGCAGTGAATCCCTGGAGGGAGGTGGCTACACCTTC. This translates into CASSESLEGGGYTF.

This rearrangement joins TRBV9 to TRBJ2-3, with 9 bases fitting TRBD2. This CDR3 comprises 16 residues. The junction had 6 bases not matched to a gene; V was cut back by 4 bases and J by 0 bases. Germline V gene data show CDR1 as SGDLS and CDR2 as YYNGEE. The DNA of the CDR3 is TGTGCCAGCAGCCTCGGACTAGCGCCTAGCACAGATACGCAGTATTTT. Protein: CASSLGLAPSTDTQYF.

The gene calls are TRBV18 and TRBJ2-7, with 7 nucleotides matching TRBD1. The V gene's germline CDR1 is KGHSH and CDR2 LQKENI. There are 14 residues in the CDR3. The V and J ends lost 5 bases and 0 bases, in that order; junction bases with no gene match: 4. CDR3 in amino acids: CASSVSGGSYEQYF. The DNA of the CDR3 is TGTGCCAGCTCAGTCTCAGGGGGCTCCTACGAGCAGTACTTC.

The chain joins TRBV2 to TRBJ2-3; 9 bases are shared with TRBD2. CDR1 SNHLY and CDR2 FYNNEI come from the germline V gene. The CDR3 is 14 amino acids. Losses at the gene ends were 6 bases for V and 5 bases for J; bases not matched to a gene: 6. CDR3 residues: CASRDSGSGDTQYF. CDR3 in DNA: TGTGCCAGCAGGGATAGCGGGAGTGGAGATACGCAGTATTTT. Full variable domain (remainder filled in from reference TRBV2 and TRBJ2-3): EPEVTQTPSHQVTQMGQEVILRCVPISNHLYFYWYRQILGQKVEFLVSFYNNEISEKSEIFDDQFSVERPDGSNFTLKIRSTKLEDSAMYFCASRDSGSGDTQYFGPGTRLTVL.

The chain has TRBV10-3 and TRBJ1-1, with 8 nucleotides matching TRBD1. The ends lost 4 bases at V and 0 bases at J; junction bases unmatched: 4. Germline V gene data show CDR1 as ENHRY and CDR2 as SYGVKD. The CDR3 covers 15 residues. The CDR3 loop reads CAISGTGSLNTEAFF. The CDR3 DNA reads TGTGCCATCAGTGGGACAGGGTCGTTGAACACTGAAGCTTTCTTT.

The chain uses TRBV29-1 and TRBJ1-2; D is uncertain. CDR3 size: 14 residues. In germline, CDR1 is SQVTM, CDR2 ANQGSEA. V lost 0 bases, J lost 5 bases, and 13 bases lay in between. CDR3 coding DNA: TGCAGCGTTGAAGATACGTCTTCCGGTTATGGCTACACCTTC. It specifies CSVEDTSSGYGYTF.

The V gene is TRBV28, the J gene TRBJ1-5; TRBD1 matches at 7 bases. Trimming took 3 bases from V and 5 from J; bases not matched to a gene: 4. Per germline, CDR1 MDHEN and CDR2 SYDVKM. This CDR3 region has 14 residues. This chain's CDR3 is CASSFGRGDQPQHF. CDR3 nucleotide sequence: TGTGCCAGCAGTTTCGGCAGGGGGGATCAGCCCCAGCATTTT.

The chain is built from TRBV11-2 and TRBJ1-3; 7 positions agree with TRBD1. V lost 3 bases and J lost 4; bases outside the gene matches: 3. The CDR3 has 14 residues. CDR1 is SGHAT, CDR2 FQNNGV, per germline. In nucleotides, the CDR3 is TGTGCCAGCAGCTTGAGGGACAGCGGAAACACCATATATTTT. This translates into CASSLRDSGNTIYF.

This clone was observed a handful of times. The rearrangement links TRBV7-2 to TRBJ2-1; D may be TRBD2 (5 bases). The CDR3 sequence is 14 residues long. V lost 6 bases, J lost 7 bases, and 16 bases lay in between. Germline CDR1 reads SGHTA; CDR2 reads FQGNSA. The CDR3 region is CASSSRASWNEQFF. CDR3 DNA sequence: TGTGCCAGCAGTTCGAGGGCGTCGTGGAATGAGCAGTTCTTC.

This clone was seen a single time. The genes are TRBV25-1 and TRBJ1-2; 7 bases line up with TRBD1. With 10 bases clipped from V and 8 bases from J, the junction kept 13 bases outside the gene matches. Per the germline V gene, CDR1 is MGHDK and CDR2 is SYGVNS. This CDR3 has 13 amino acids. CDR3 in DNA: TGTGCCACCCATCCCGGACAGGATCGGGGCTACACCTTC. Residues: CATHPGQDRGYTF.

For the CDR3, the DNA is TGTGCCAGCAGCGCCCGGAGTTGGGCGGGCAACATTCAGTACTTC. Amino acid sequence: CASSARSWAGNIQYF. This rearrangement joins TRBV7-9 to TRBJ2-4, with D perhaps matching TRBD2 (5 bases). CDR3 length: 15 amino acids. Trimming shortened V by 5 bases and J by 7 bases, and 18 bases separated the two germline ends. Germline V gene data show CDR1 as SEHNR and CDR2 as FQNEAQ (reference sequence).

V usage is TRBV5-4 and J usage is TRBJ2-2; TRBD2 is a possible D gene (5 bases). This CDR3 has 15 residues. Germline CDR1 and CDR2: SGHNT and YYREEE (reference sequence). V dropped 4 bases and J dropped 8 bases, with 18 bases sitting between them. The CDR3 region has the DNA TGTGCCAGCAGCCCAAGTTACTCTAGGGAGGGGGAGCTGTTTTTT. It codes for CASSPSYSREGELFF.

About this clone: The conserved phenylalanine or tryptophan normally closing the CDR3 is absent here, so this likely arose from a read error. Because the CDR3's place on the DNA is in doubt, the DNA is left out and the CDR3 is given as listed by TCRdb. V and J are TRBV27 and TRBJ1-4; TRBD1 is the table's D call and was not checked against the DNA. With termini counted, the CDR3 has 8 amino acids. Germline V lookup: CDR1 MNHEY, CDR2 SMNVEV (reference sequence). The CDR3 protein is CASSRRKR.